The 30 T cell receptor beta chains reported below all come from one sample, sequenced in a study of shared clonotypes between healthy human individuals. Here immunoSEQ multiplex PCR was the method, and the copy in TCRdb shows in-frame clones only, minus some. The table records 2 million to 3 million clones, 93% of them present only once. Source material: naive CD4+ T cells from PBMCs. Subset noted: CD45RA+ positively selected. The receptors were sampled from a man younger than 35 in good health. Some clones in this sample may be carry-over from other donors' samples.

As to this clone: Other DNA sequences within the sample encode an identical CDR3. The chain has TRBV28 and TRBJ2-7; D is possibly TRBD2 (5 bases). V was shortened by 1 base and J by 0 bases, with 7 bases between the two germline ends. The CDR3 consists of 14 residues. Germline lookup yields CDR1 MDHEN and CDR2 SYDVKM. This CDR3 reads CASSLFGVSYEQYF. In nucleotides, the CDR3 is TGTGCCAGCAGTTTATTCGGGGTCTCCTACGAGCAGTACTTC.

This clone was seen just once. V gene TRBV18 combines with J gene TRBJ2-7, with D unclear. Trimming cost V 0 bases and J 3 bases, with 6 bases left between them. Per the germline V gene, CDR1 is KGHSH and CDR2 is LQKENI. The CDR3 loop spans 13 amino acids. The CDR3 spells CASSPPDRYEQYF. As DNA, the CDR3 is TGTGCCAGCTCACCACCCGACCGCTACGAGCAGTACTTC.

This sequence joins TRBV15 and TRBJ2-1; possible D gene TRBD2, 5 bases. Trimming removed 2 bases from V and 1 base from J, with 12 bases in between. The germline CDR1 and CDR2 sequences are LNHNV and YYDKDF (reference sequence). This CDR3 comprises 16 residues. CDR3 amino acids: CATSRTAPGSYNEQFF. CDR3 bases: TGTGCCACCAGCAGAACTGCCCCGGGGTCCTACAATGAGCAGTTCTTC. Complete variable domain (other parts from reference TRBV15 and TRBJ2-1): DAMVIQNPRYQVTQFGKPVTLSCSQTLNHNVMYWYQQKSSQAPKLLFHYYDKDFNNEADTPDNFQSRRPNTSFCFLDIRSPGLGDTAMYLCATSRTAPGSYNEQFFGPGTRLTVL.

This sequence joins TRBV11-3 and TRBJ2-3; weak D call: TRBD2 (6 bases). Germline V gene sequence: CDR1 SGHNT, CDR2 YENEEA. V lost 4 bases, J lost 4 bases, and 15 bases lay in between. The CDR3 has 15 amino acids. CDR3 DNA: TGTGCCAGCAGCTCTGGAGGGCCGACCGCAGATACGCAGTATTTT. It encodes CASSSGGPTADTQYF.

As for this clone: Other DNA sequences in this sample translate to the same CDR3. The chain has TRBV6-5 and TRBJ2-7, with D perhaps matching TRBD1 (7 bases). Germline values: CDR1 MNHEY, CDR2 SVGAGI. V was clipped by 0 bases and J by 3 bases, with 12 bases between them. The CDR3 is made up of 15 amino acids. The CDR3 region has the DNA TGTGCCAGCAGTTACTCGCGGGGACAGAGCTACGAGCAGTACTTC. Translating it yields CASSYSRGQSYEQYF.

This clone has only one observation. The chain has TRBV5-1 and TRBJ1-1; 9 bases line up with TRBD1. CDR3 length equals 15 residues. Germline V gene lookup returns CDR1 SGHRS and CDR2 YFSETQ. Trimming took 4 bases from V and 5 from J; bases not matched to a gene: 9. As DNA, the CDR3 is TGCGCCAGCAGCAGGGACAGGGATAGTTGGACTGAAGCTTTCTTT. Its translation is CASSRDRDSWTEAFF.

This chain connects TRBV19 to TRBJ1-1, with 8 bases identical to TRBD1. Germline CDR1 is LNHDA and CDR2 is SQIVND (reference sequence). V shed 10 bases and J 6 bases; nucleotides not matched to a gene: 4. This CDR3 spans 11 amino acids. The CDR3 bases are TGTGCCATCCACAGGGGGGCTGAAGCTTTCTTT. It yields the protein CAIHRGAEAFF.

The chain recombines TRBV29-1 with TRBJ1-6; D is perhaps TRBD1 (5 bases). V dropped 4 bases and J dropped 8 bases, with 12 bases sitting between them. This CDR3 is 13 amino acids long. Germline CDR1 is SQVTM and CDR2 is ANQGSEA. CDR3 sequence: CSVGEGSDSPLHF. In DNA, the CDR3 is TGCAGCGTTGGTGAGGGGAGCGATTCACCCCTCCACTTT.

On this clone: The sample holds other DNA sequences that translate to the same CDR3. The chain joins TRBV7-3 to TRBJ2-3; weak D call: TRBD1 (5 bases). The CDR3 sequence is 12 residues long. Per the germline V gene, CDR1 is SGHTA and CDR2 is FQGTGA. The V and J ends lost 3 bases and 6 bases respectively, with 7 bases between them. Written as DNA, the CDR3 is TGTGCCAGCAGCTTGACAGCCGATACGCAGTATTTT. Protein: CASSLTADTQYF.

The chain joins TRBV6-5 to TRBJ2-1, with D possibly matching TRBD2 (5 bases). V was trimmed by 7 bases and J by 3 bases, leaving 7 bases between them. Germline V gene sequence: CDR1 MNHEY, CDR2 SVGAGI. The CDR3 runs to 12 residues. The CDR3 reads CASTDYYNEQFF. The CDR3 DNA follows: TGTGCCAGCACCGACTACTACAATGAGCAGTTCTTC.

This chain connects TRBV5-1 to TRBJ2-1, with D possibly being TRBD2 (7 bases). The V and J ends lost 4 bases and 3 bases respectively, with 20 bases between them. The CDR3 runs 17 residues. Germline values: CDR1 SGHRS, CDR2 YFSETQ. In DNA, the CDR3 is TGCGCCAGCAGCCCCCAACCCCGGGAGGACAGCTACAATGAGCAGTTCTTC. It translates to CASSPQPREDSYNEQFF.

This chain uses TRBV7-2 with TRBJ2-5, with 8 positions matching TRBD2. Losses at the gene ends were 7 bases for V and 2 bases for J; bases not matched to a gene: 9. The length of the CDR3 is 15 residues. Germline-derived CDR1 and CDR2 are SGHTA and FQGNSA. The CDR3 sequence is CASTKGIAGQETQYF. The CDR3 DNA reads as TGTGCCAGCACCAAGGGGATAGCGGGGCAAGAGACCCAGTACTTC. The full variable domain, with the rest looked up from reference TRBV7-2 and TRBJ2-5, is GAGVSQSPSNKVTEKGKDVELRCDPISGHTALYWYRQSLGQGLEFLIYFQGNSAPDKSGLPSDRFSAERTGGSVSTLTIQRTQQEDSAVYLCASTKGIAGQETQYFGPGTRLLVL.

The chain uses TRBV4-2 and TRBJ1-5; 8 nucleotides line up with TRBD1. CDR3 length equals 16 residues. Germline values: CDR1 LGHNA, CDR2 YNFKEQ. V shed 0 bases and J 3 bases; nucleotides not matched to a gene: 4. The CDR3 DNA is TGTGCCAGCAGCCAAGAAGACAGGGGTTACAATCAGCCCCAGCATTTT. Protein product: CASSQEDRGYNQPQHF.

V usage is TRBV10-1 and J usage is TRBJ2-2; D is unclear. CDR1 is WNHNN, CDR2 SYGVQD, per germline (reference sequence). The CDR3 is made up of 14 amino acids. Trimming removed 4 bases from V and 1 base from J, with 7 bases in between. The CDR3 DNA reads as TGCGCCAGCAGTGCGGACCGGAACACCGGGGAGCTGTTTTTT. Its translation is CASSADRNTGELFF.

This CDR3 reads CASSKHARGCPDTQYF. The CDR3 region has the DNA TGTGCCAGCAGCAAGCACGCCCGGGGTTGCCCAGATACGCAGTATTTT. The rearrangement uses TRBV21-1 and TRBJ2-3; the table's D call, TRBD2, was not checked against the DNA. TRBV21-1 is flagged as a pseudogene. The CDR3 is 16 residues long.

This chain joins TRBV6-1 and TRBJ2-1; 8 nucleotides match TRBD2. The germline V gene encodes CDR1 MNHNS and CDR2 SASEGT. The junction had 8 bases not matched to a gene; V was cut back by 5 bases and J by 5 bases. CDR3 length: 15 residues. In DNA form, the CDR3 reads TGTGCCAGCAGTCCTACGGGGGGGGTCAACAATGAGCAGTTCTTC. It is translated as CASSPTGGVNNEQFF.

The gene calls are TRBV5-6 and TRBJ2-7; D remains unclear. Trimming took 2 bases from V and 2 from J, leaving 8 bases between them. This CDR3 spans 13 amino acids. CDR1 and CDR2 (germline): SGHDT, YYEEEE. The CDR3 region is CASSLQTTYEQYF. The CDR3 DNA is TGTGCCAGCAGCTTACAGACGACCTACGAGCAGTACTTC.

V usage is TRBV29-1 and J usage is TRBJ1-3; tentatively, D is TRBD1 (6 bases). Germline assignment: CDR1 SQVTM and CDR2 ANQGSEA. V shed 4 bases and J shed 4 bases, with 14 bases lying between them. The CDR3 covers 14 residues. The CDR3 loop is CSVGPGAGGNTIYF. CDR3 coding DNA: TGCAGCGTTGGCCCGGGGGCGGGCGGAAACACCATATATTTT.

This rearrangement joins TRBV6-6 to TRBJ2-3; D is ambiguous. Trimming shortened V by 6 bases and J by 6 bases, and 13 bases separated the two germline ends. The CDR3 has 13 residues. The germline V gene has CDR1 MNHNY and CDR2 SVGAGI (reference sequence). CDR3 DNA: TGTGCCAGCAGAGCTACTATAGTTGATACGCAGTATTTT. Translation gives CASRATIVDTQYF.

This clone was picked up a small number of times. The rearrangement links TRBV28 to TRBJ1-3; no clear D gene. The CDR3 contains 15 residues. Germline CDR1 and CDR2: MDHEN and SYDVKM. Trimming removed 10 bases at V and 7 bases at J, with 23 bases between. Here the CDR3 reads CATATHLSGGNTIYF. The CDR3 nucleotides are TGTGCCACCGCAACCCACCTAAGCGGAGGGAACACCATATATTTT.

This chain's CDR3 is CASSFASGRLSGANVLTF. Written as DNA, the CDR3 is TGTGCCAGCAGCTTTGCTAGCGGGAGGCTCTCTGGGGCCAACGTCCTGACTTTC. This chain uses TRBV7-2 with TRBJ2-6; TRBD2 agrees at 11 bases. J was trimmed by 0 bases and V by 3 bases; bases with no gene match: 4. The germline CDR1 and CDR2 sequences are SGHTA and FQGNSA. This CDR3 is 18 amino acids long.

The CDR3 region is CASSLGWGSGQETQYF. CDR3 DNA sequence: TGTGCCAGCAGCTTGGGGTGGGGATCCGGACAAGAGACCCAGTACTTC. The rearrangement uses TRBV5-6 and TRBJ2-5, with D hard to call. The germline gives CDR1 SGHDT, CDR2 YYEEEE. The V and J ends lost 0 bases and 2 bases respectively, with 14 bases between them. The CDR3 length is 16 residues.

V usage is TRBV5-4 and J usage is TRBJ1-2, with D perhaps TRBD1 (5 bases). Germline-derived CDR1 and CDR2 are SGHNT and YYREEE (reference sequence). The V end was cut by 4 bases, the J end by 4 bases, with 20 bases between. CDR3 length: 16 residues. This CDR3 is CASSPGGGRISYGYTF. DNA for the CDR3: TGTGCCAGCAGCCCGGGGGGAGGGCGAATTAGCTATGGCTACACCTTC.

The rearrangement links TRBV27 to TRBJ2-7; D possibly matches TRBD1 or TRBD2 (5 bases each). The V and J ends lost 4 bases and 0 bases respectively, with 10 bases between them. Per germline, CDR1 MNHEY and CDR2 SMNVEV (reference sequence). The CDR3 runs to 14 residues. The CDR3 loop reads CASSWAGSSYEQYF. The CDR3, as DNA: TGTGCCAGCAGTTGGGCAGGGAGCTCCTACGAGCAGTACTTC.

The CDR3 sequence: CAGGTGPYEQYF. The CDR3 nucleotides read TGTGCCGGGGGGACAGGTCCCTACGAGCAGTACTTC. The chain employs TRBV6-6 and TRBJ2-7, with 8 bases matching TRBD1. V lost 11 bases and J lost 2; bases outside the gene matches: 5. CDR3 length equals 12 residues. From germline, CDR1 is MNHNY and CDR2 SVGAGI (reference sequence).

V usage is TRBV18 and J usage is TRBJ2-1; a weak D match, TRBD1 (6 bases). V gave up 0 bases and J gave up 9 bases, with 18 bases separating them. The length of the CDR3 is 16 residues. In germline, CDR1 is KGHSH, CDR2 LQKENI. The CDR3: CASSPPGAGLGLEQFF. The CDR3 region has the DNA TGTGCCAGCTCACCACCGGGGGCAGGGTTGGGGCTTGAGCAGTTCTTC.

CDR3 protein: CASSPGSPKPQHF. The CDR3 nucleotides are TGTGCCAGCTCACCAGGCAGCCCAAAGCCCCAGCATTTT. The gene calls are TRBV18 and TRBJ1-5; D is unclear. The CDR3 has 13 residues. V was trimmed by 2 bases and J by 8 bases, leaving 10 bases between them. Germline V gives CDR1 KGHSH, CDR2 LQKENI. The whole variable domain, filled in from reference TRBV18 and TRBJ1-5, reads NAGVMQNPRHLVRRRGQEARLRCSPMKGHSHVYWYRQLPEEGLKFMVYLQKENIIDESGMPKERFSAEFPKEGPSILRIQQVVRGDSAAYFCASSPGSPKPQHFGDGTRLSIL.

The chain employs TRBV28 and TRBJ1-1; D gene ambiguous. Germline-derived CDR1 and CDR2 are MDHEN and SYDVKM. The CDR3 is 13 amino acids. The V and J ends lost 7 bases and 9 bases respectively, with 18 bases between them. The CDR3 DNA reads TGTGCCAGCACAGCGGCGACGAGCGTTCAAGCTTTCTTT. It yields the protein CASTAATSVQAFF.

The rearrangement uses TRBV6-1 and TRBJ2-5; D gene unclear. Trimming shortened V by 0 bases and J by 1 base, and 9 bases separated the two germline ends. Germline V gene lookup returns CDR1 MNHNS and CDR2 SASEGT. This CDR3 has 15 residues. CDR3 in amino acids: CASSEARRFQETQYF. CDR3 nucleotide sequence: TGTGCCAGCAGTGAAGCGCGCAGATTCCAAGAGACCCAGTACTTC.

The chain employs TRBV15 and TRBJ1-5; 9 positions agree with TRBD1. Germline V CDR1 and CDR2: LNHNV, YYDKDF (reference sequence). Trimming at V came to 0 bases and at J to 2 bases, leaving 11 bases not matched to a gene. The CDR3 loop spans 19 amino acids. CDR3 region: CATSRDRDRASGGNQPQHF. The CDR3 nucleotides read TGTGCCACCAGCAGAGATAGGGACAGGGCCTCGGGGGGCAATCAGCCCCAGCATTTT.